This T cell receptor (beta chain) was captured in a study of T cell responses to AZD1222 COVID-19 vaccine. Whole-study findings and limits: Elevations in Spike-specific TCR breadth and depth followed administration of two AZD1222 doses. Reportedly, nearly half the spike-specific TCRs target unmutated variant regions. Repertoires in all cases were sampled only once the peak T cell response had passed.

With regard to this clone: No antigen is known for it.

TCRdb's table, derived via immunoSEQ multiplex PCR, lists solely in-frame clones and lacks some. The sample has 240,000 or so clones; approximately 95% are singletons. Germline lookup yields CDR1 SGHTA and CDR2 FQGNSA. The CDR3 spans 14 residues. The junction had 7 bases not matched to a gene; V was cut back by 5 bases and J by 5 bases. This sequence originates from an adult in good health. The J gene is TRBJ2-5, the V gene TRBV7-2, with 8 bases aligning to TRBD1. The specimen was peripheral blood, collected on day 0 of AZD1222 vaccination. The CDR3 sequence: CASSLARGRETQYF. DNA for the CDR3: TGTGCCAGCAGCCTGGCCAGGGGGCGGGAGACCCAGTACTTC. Variable domain in full (rest from reference TRBV7-2 and TRBJ2-5): GAGVSQSPSNKVTEKGKDVELRCDPISGHTALYWYRQSLGQGLEFLIYFQGNSAPDKSGLPSDRFSAERTGGSVSTLTIQRTQQEDSAVYLCASSLARGRETQYFGPGTRLLVL.